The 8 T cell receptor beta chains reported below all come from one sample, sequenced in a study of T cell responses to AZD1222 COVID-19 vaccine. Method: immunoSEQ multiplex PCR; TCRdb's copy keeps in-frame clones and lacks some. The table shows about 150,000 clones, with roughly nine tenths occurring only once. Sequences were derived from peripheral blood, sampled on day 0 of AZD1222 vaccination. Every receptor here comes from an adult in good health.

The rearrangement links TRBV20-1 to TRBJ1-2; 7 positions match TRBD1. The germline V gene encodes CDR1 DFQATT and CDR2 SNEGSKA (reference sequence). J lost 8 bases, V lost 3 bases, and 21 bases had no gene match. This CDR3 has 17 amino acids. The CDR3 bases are TGCAGTGCTAGTCCCCAAATGACAGGGAGAAGGGTGCGCGGCTACACCTTC. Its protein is CSASPQMTGRRVRGYTF.

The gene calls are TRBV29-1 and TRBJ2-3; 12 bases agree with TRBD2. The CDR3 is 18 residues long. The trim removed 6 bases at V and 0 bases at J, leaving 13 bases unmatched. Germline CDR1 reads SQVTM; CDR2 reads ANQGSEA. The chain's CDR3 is CSVPKTSGSPSSTDTQYF. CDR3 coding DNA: TGCAGCGTGCCAAAGACTAGCGGGAGCCCCTCTAGCACAGATACGCAGTATTTT.

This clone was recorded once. CDR3 nucleotide sequence: TGTGCCAGCAGTCCCCGGGACAGGGGGCTCGGTGAGCAGTTCTTC. Amino acids: CASSPRDRGLGEQFF. This chain uses TRBV6-4 with TRBJ2-1, with 12 bases matching TRBD1. V trimming: 5 bases; J trimming: 9 bases; junction bases outside the gene matches: 8. The CDR3 is 15 residues long. From germline, CDR1 is MRHNA and CDR2 SNTAGT.

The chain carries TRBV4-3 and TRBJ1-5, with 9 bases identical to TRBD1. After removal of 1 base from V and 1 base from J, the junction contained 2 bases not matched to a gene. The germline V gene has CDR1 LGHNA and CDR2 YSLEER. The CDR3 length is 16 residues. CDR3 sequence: CASSQGGQGSNQPQHF. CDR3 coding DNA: TGCGCCAGCAGCCAAGGGGGACAGGGAAGCAATCAGCCCCAGCATTTT.

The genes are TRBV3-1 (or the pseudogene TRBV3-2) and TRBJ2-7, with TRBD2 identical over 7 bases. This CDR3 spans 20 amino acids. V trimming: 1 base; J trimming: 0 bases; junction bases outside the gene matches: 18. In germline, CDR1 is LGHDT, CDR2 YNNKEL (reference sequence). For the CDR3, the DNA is TGTGCCAGCAGCCAAGTGGGGTTTTCGGGGACGGGAGGTTCCTCCTACGAGCAGTACTTC. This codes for CASSQVGFSGTGGSSYEQYF.

This chain's CDR3 is CASSFGTSGSRPYNEQFF. As DNA, the CDR3 is TGTGCCAGCAGCTTCGGGACTAGCGGGAGTCGGCCCTACAATGAGCAGTTCTTC. The chain carries TRBV11-2 and TRBJ2-1; 14 positions match TRBD2. CDR1 SGHAT and CDR2 FQNNGV come from the germline V gene. The CDR3 loop spans 18 amino acids. Germline trimming cut 3 bases from V and 2 bases from J; bases unmatched to any gene: 6.

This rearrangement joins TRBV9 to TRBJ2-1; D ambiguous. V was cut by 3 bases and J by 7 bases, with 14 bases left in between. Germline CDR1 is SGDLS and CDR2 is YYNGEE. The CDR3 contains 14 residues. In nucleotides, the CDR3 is TGTGCCAGCAGCGCGCCCAAGGTGGGGAATGAGCAGTTCTTC. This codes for CASSAPKVGNEQFF.

For the CDR3, the DNA is TGTGCCAGCAGTCTCGGCCGAGACTACGAGCAGTACTTC. Its translation is CASSLGRDYEQYF. J is TRBJ2-7 and V is TRBV2, with no clear D. The CDR3 spans 13 residues. The ends were cut back, 5 bases at V and 3 bases at J, with 11 bases in the middle. From germline, CDR1 is SNHLY and CDR2 FYNNEI.